This T cell receptor beta chain was sequenced in a study of CD8 T cells in Susac syndrome. This clonotype was seen a single time. With random hexamers, reverse transcription was performed on about 0.45 to 1 ug of RNA. TCRdb independently ran MiXCR on the immunoSEQ multiplex PCR reads; one entry per CDR3 protein. Of around 180,000 distinct CDR3 sequences listed, around 94% were seen once; the top ten hold 0.12%. The sample consisted of CD4+ T cells from PBMCs. The source is a human donor with Susac syndrome.

The CDR3 sequence is CASSWGRGDNEKLFF. As DNA, the CDR3 is TGCGCCAGCAGCTGGGGTCGGGGTGATAATGAAAAACTGTTTTTT. This chain links TRBV5-1 with TRBJ1-4; no clear D gene. CDR1 is SGHRS, CDR2 YFSETQ, per germline. Between the trimmed V and J ends, which lost 3 bases and 4 bases, there was a span of 13 bases. There are 15 residues in the CDR3.